This T cell receptor (beta chain) was sequenced for a study of cytomegalovirus exposure and HLA in healthy donors. The PCR had 60 Vbeta and 13 Jbeta primers. Profiled with immunoSEQ multiplex PCR; TCRdb holds only in-frame clones, not every one. The repertoire shows more than 40,000 clones; the top ten hold about a sixth. Details on this clone: Its antigen is not identified.

Findings of the study overall: A missense DCLRE1C variant was associated with V- and J-gene trimming of TCR beta chains in a later analysis, and an independent cohort replicated the association. Associated with cytomegalovirus, according to the listing, were 150 to 200 TCR beta chains. Among TCR beta chains of equal frequency, HLA-associated ones were more clonally expanded in a later analysis. Whilst most TCR sequences proved rare, a subset of public TCRs occurred across many donors.

Trimming took off 4 bases at V and 2 bases at J, with 14 bases between the two ends. Germline CDR1 and CDR2: MNHEY and SVGAGI. The CDR3 has 15 residues. The TCR originated in a male donor in good health and CMV-seronegative. The chain employs TRBV6-5 and TRBJ1-1; D is unclear. The material sequenced was PBMCs. The CDR3 region has the DNA TGTGCCAGCAGTTCCTTCGGCGCGGGTAACACTGAAGCTTTCTTT. Translation gives CASSSFGAGNTEAFF.